The clone carrying this T cell receptor beta chain has a handful of counts. The data originate from a study of T-cell reconstitution after alpha-beta-depleted transplantation in children. Preparation of the TCRbeta library used unique molecular identifiers. TCRdb used MiXCR to reprocess the PCR reads, holding one entry per CDR3 protein. The repertoire holds about 98,000 distinct CDR3 sequences, with 4.5% to 7.5% as singletons. The specimen was PBMCs, mostly from graft donor cells, collected 60 days after TCRalphabeta/CD19-depleted stem cell transplant. The source is a female patient aged 2 to 10 who had a stem cell transplant for Fanconi anemia, so the T cells may come from the graft donor.

DNA of the CDR3: TGTGCCAGCAGCCTACGCGGCGGGGCAGCTTACGAGCAGTACTTC. It codes for CASSLRGGAAYEQYF. The chain carries TRBV7-3 and TRBJ2-7; D is perhaps TRBD2 (6 bases). Germline V CDR1 and CDR2: SGHTA, FQGTGA. Deletions cut 5 bases from V and 4 bases from J, with 18 bases between. The length of the CDR3 is 15 residues.